Shown below are 18 T cell receptor beta chains from a single sample sequenced in a study of blood T cells in healthy people across ages. Combining a sample-barcoded 5' primer with a J-beta primer mix, a second PCR ran for about 6 to 12 cycles. From the 5' RACE reads, TCRdb called clonotypes with MiXCR, one entry per CDR3 protein. The table records 900,000 to 950,000 distinct CDR3 sequences, 25% to 30% of them present only once. These records were also assigned to another study, of T cells of mothers and their children.

The sequenced sample was blood. These receptors were taken from a woman in her forties in good health.

This clonotype was detected only a few times. The chain employs TRBV7-3 and TRBJ1-1; D is perhaps TRBD1 (6 bases). V lost 8 bases and J 2 bases, leaving 12 bases between the germline ends. Germline V gene data show CDR1 as SGHTA and CDR2 as FQGTGA. The CDR3 is 13 amino acids. The CDR3 coding sequence is TGTGCCAGCGGGCAGGGGATAAACACTGAAGCTTTCTTT. Protein product: CASGQGINTEAFF.

The chain uses TRBV14 and TRBJ2-1; D remains ambiguous. V gave up 4 bases and J gave up 4 bases, with 8 bases separating them. Germline V CDR1 and CDR2: SGHDN, FVKESK. The CDR3 consists of 13 residues. The CDR3 sequence: CASSRELYNEQFF. In DNA, the CDR3 is TGTGCCAGCAGCCGAGAACTGTACAATGAGCAGTTCTTC. The full variable domain, with the rest looked up from reference TRBV14 and TRBJ2-1, is EAGVTQFPSHSVIEKGQTVTLRCDPISGHDNLYWYRRVMGKEIKFLLHFVKESKQDESGMPNNRFLAERTGGTYSTLKVQPAELEDSGVYFCASSRELYNEQFFGPGTRLTVL.

This clonotype was picked up many times. The CDR3 region is CASSVGLAGGAETQYF. The CDR3 DNA follows: TGTGCCAGCAGCGTAGGTCTAGCGGGGGGCGCGGAGACCCAGTACTTC. The V gene is TRBV9, the J gene TRBJ2-5; 11 bases fit TRBD2. The CDR3 loop spans 16 amino acids. Germline values: CDR1 SGDLS, CDR2 YYNGEE. V shed 0 bases and J 5 bases; nucleotides not matched to a gene: 6.

The chain is built from TRBV2 and TRBJ2-3; 9 bases are shared with TRBD2. V dropped 5 bases and J dropped 6; count of bases not matched to a gene: 6. Germline lookup yields CDR1 SNHLY and CDR2 FYNNEI. The CDR3 has 14 amino acids. The CDR3 loop is CASSLSGGLDTQYF. Written as DNA, the CDR3 is TGTGCCAGCAGTTTAAGCGGGGGGTTGGATACGCAGTATTTT.

In regard to this clonotype: Given a much more abundant clone one base away, this may be a read error. This chain connects TRBV5-1 to TRBJ2-7; TRBD1 matches at 7 bases. Germline V gene data show CDR1 as SGHRS and CDR2 as YFSETQ. With 2 bases clipped from V and 1 base from J, the junction kept 6 bases outside the gene matches. CDR3 length: 15 residues. CDR3 sequence: CASSLGQVESYEQYF. The CDR3 DNA follows: TGCGCCAGCAGCTTAGGACAGGTGGAATCCTACGAGCAGTACTTC.

This clonotype was counted ten times or more. This chain joins TRBV20-1 and TRBJ2-1; D gene unclear. V shed 5 bases and J shed 9 bases, with 11 bases lying between them. Germline V gene lookup returns CDR1 DFQATT and CDR2 SNEGSKA (reference sequence). CDR3 length equals 11 residues. The CDR3 DNA is TGCAGTGCTTTCAATCCGGGTGAGCAGTTCTTC. Its protein is CSAFNPGEQFF.

This chain joins TRBV9 and TRBJ1-4; D is possibly TRBD1 (5 bases). Germline CDR1 reads SGDLS; CDR2 reads YYNGEE. The CDR3 is 15 residues long. V was clipped by 4 bases and J by 3 bases, with 13 bases between them. In DNA, the CDR3 is TGTGCCAGCAGCCCGGCGACAGTTTCTAATGAAAAACTGTTTTTT. It translates to CASSPATVSNEKLFF.

V gene TRBV5-6 combines with J gene TRBJ2-5; 13 bases align to TRBD2. There are 19 residues in the CDR3. Trimming cost V 4 bases and J 2 bases; bases outside gene matches: 14. Germline V gene lookup returns CDR1 SGHDT and CDR2 YYEEEE. CDR3 loop: CASSPLGLAGAIMQETQYF. In nucleotides, the CDR3 is TGTGCCAGCAGCCCACTCGGACTAGCGGGGGCAATAATGCAAGAGACCCAGTACTTC.

This clonotype has more than one count but fewer than ten. The chain joins TRBV5-1 to TRBJ2-3, with 7 bases identical to TRBD1. The CDR3 length is 13 residues. V trimming: 3 bases; J trimming: 3 bases; junction bases outside the gene matches: 1. From germline, CDR1 is SGHRS and CDR2 YFSETQ. CDR3 in amino acids: CASSSGQTDTQYF. CDR3 in DNA: TGCGCCAGCAGCTCGGGACAGACAGATACGCAGTATTTT.

V gene TRBV20-1 combines with J gene TRBJ2-3; no reliable D call. The CDR3 length is 14 residues. Trimming left V 1 base short and J 0 bases short, with 8 bases between. Germline V gene sequence: CDR1 DFQATT, CDR2 SNEGSKA (reference sequence). CDR3 loop: CSARVSRSTDTQYF. The DNA of the CDR3 is TGCAGTGCTAGAGTTTCCAGGAGCACAGATACGCAGTATTTT.

The rearrangement links TRBV27 to TRBJ1-2; 7 bases map to TRBD1. The CDR3 spans 18 residues. Germline CDR1 MNHEY, CDR2 SMNVEV (reference sequence). Trimming at V came to 6 bases and at J to 1 base, leaving 17 bases not matched to a gene. The CDR3 region has the DNA TGTGCCAGCAGGCCAGGGGGAGACAGGCCCTTAAATAACTATGGCTACACCTTC. Translated, it gives CASRPGGDRPLNNYGYTF.

This clonotype has a count of ten or more. The V gene is TRBV5-6, the J gene TRBJ1-1, with 10 nucleotides matching TRBD1. Germline V gene data show CDR1 as SGHDT and CDR2 as YYEEEE. The CDR3 length is 14 residues. The J segment lost 11 bases and the V segment lost 4 bases, leaving 11 bases of the junction unmatched. CDR3 nucleotides: TGTGCCAGCAGCCCCCGACAGGGGGCTGGCCTGGCTTTCTTT. Translated, it gives CASSPRQGAGLAFF.

There are a few counts of this clonotype. The chain combines TRBV7-9 with TRBJ2-4, with a tentative D call TRBD1 (6 bases). The CDR3 runs to 15 residues. Germline loops: CDR1 SEHNR, CDR2 FQNEAQ (reference sequence). V was pared by 5 bases and J by 0 bases, with 11 bases between. CDR3 region: CASSQDRLAKNIQYF. DNA of the CDR3: TGTGCCAGCAGCCAAGACAGGCTAGCCAAAAACATTCAGTACTTC.

This clonotype came up a few times. The chain links TRBV28 to TRBJ1-1; D perhaps matches TRBD1 (5 bases). CDR3 length: 15 residues. CDR1 MDHEN and CDR2 SYDVKM come from the germline V gene. V was pared by 2 bases and J by 3 bases, with 13 bases between. This CDR3 is CASSLPSRGHTEAFF. DNA of the CDR3: TGTGCCAGCAGTTTACCGAGTAGGGGCCACACTGAAGCTTTCTTT.

In this sample, this clonotype turned up a few times. The chain carries TRBV28 and TRBJ1-2; TRBD1 matches at 8 bases. Trimming at V came to 6 bases and at J to 4 bases, leaving 10 bases not matched to a gene. CDR1 and CDR2 (germline): MDHEN, SYDVKM. The CDR3 loop spans 15 amino acids. This chain's CDR3 is CASSPAIGQGYGYTF. The CDR3 DNA sequence: TGTGCCAGCAGCCCCGCGATTGGACAGGGCTATGGCTACACCTTC.

The chain combines TRBV28 with TRBJ1-2, with D possibly matching TRBD1 (5 bases). V lost 3 bases to trimming and J lost 4 bases, with 9 bases between them. Germline CDR1 MDHEN, CDR2 SYDVKM. The CDR3 runs to 13 residues. CDR3 DNA: TGTGCCAGCAGTTTCGCCGGGACCTATGGCTACACCTTC. This translates into CASSFAGTYGYTF.

Many counts were recorded for this clonotype. The CDR3 DNA is TGTGCCAGCAGCCCCTGGGCTGGAGGGACCCAGTACTTC. Amino acid sequence: CASSPWAGGTQYF. The genes are TRBV7-3 and TRBJ2-5; D is possibly TRBD2 (5 bases). The V and J ends lost 5 bases and 7 bases respectively, with 14 bases between them. The CDR3 covers 13 residues. Germline assignment: CDR1 SGHTA and CDR2 FQGTGA.

This clonotype showed up many times. V gene TRBV7-9 combines with J gene TRBJ2-7; D not resolved. Trimming shortened V by 5 bases and J by 0 bases, and 11 bases separated the two germline ends. The germline V gene encodes CDR1 SEHNR and CDR2 FQNEAQ (reference sequence). This CDR3 comprises 14 residues. CDR3 DNA: TGTGCCAGCAGCCCTCCAACAGTCTCCTACGAGCAGTACTTC. The encoded protein is CASSPPTVSYEQYF.